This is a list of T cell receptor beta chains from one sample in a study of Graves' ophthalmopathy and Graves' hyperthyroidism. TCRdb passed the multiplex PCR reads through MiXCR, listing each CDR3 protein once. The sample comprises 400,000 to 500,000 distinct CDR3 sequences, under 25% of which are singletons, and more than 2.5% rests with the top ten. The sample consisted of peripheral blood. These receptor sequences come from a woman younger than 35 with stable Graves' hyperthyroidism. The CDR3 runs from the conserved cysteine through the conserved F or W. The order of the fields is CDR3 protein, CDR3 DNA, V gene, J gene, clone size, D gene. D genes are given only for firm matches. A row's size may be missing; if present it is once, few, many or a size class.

CASSLVHGGELFF	TGTGCCAGCAGCTTAGTTCACGGCGGGGAGCTGTTTTTT	TRBV11-1	TRBJ2-2	many	-
CAGSRQEMSTEAFF	TGTGCCGGCTCTCGACAGGAGATGAGCACTGAAGCTTTCTTT	TRBV18	TRBJ1-1	-	-
CASTSTGGDSPLHF	TGTGCCAGCACTTCGACAGGGGGCGATTCACCCCTCCACTTT	TRBV28	TRBJ1-6	many	TRBD1
CASTQSGGRSGYGYTF	TGTGCCAGCACCCAGAGTGGCGGGCGGTCGGGGTATGGCTACACCTTC	TRBV6-1	TRBJ1-2	many	-
CASSLDGGSDEQYF	TGTGCCAGCAGCCTCGACGGGGGCAGCGACGAGCAGTACTTC	TRBV7-2	TRBJ2-7	-	-
CASSLAQKSGGTGELFF	TGTGCCAGCAGCTTAGCGCAGAAGTCAGGTGGCACCGGGGAGCTGTTTTTT	TRBV11-1	TRBJ2-2	many	-
CASSPLGGRAYTEAFF	TGTGCCAGCAGCCCATTGGGAGGCAGGGCGTACACTGAAGCTTTCTTT	TRBV3-1	TRBJ1-1	-	-
CASSRQGGIGTEAFF	TGTGCCAGCAGTCGACAGGGGGGGATCGGCACTGAAGCTTTCTTT	TRBV27	TRBJ1-1	many	TRBD1
CASSEALVGGPYEQYF	TGTGCCAGCAGTGAAGCGCTCGTGGGTGGGCCCTACGAGCAGTACTTC	TRBV6-1	TRBJ2-7	many	-
CASSLVGTPTYEQYF	TGTGCCAGCAGCTTAGTAGGGACACCCACCTACGAGCAGTACTTC	TRBV7-9	TRBJ2-7	many	-
CASSLLAGGTDEQYF	TGTGCCAGCAGCTTACTAGCGGGAGGAACCGACGAGCAGTACTTC	TRBV7-2	TRBJ2-7	many	TRBD2
CASSYGTSAPSYNEQFF	TGTGCCAGCAGTTACGGAACTAGCGCCCCCTCCTACAATGAGCAGTTCTTC	TRBV6-2/TRBV6-3	TRBJ2-1	many	TRBD2
CASSSGQGGLGETQYF	TGTGCCAGCAGCTCTGGACAAGGGGGGTTGGGGGAGACCCAGTACTTC	TRBV7-2	TRBJ2-5	few	-
CASRQGSYNSPLHF	TGTGCCAGCAGACAGGGGTCCTATAATTCACCCCTCCACTTT	TRBV6-4	TRBJ1-6	-	TRBD1
CASSLQGPGNTIYF	TGTGCCAGCAGTCTACAGGGCCCTGGAAACACCATATATTTT	TRBV6-5	TRBJ1-3	many	-
CASSLEHGAGELFF	TGTGCCAGCAGCTTAGAACACGGCGCCGGGGAGCTGTTTTTT	TRBV7-8	TRBJ2-2	many	-
CSAIPVGGLTQPQHF	TGCAGTGCTATACCGGTCGGGGGGCTTACTCAGCCCCAGCATTTT	TRBV20-1	TRBJ1-5	-	-
CASSAPGTYQETQYF	TGTGCCAGCAGCGCCCCCGGGACCTACCAAGAGACCCAGTACTTC	TRBV13	TRBJ2-5	many	-
CASSRGGRQAANYGYTF	TGTGCCAGTAGTAGGGGTGGACGGCAGGCCGCTAACTATGGCTACACCTTC	TRBV19	TRBJ1-2	many	-
CATSTGEGGELFF	TGTGCCACCAGCACCGGGGAAGGCGGGGAGCTGTTTTTT	TRBV15	TRBJ2-2	many	-
CASSGRIGYTEAFF	TGTGCCAGTAGTGGCCGGATCGGTTATACTGAAGCTTTCTTT	TRBV19	TRBJ1-1	many	-
CASTQRGAGRAEAFF	TGTGCCAGCACTCAGAGGGGGGCCGGCCGGGCTGAAGCTTTCTTT	TRBV12-3/TRBV12-4	TRBJ1-1	few	-
CSAWTSGMGQYF	TGCAGTGCTTGGACTAGCGGGATGGGGCAGTACTTC	TRBV20-1	TRBJ2-7	many	TRBD2
CASKSSAFEAFF	TGTGCCAGCAAAAGTTCGGCCTTTGAAGCTTTCTTT	TRBV12-3/TRBV12-4	TRBJ1-1	-	-
CASSLSPGTGGGYTF	TGTGCCAGCAGTTTATCGCCGGGGACAGGGGGGGGCTACACCTTC	TRBV28	TRBJ1-2	-	TRBD1
CASRDRGTSYEQYF	TGTGCCAGTCGGGACAGGGGAACCTCCTACGAGCAGTACTTC	TRBV28	TRBJ2-7	many	TRBD1
CASSQGLAGGGMMIGELFF	TGCGCCAGCAGCCAAGGACTAGCGGGAGGGGGGATGATGATCGGGGAGCTGTTTTTT	TRBV4-1	TRBJ2-2	few	TRBD2
CASRGSESETQYF	TGTGCCAGCAGAGGGAGTGAGTCGGAGACCCAGTACTTC	TRBV6-1	TRBJ2-5	-	-
CSSSSPTAQAF	TGTTCCAGCAGTTCCCCCACGGCCCAAGCGTTC	TRBV10-3	TRBJ2-5	-	-